One and the same sample provided the 27 T cell receptor beta chains below, sequenced in a study of T cells in Graves' hyperthyroidism and ophthalmopathy. TCR beta CDR3 region amplification was performed from RNA transcripts. HTBI primers were employed in a first-round RT-PCR of the TCR CDR3. From the multiplex PCR reads, TCRdb called clonotypes with MiXCR, one entry per CDR3 protein. The sample has under 350,000 distinct CDR3 sequences; about a sixth are singletons. Input material: blood. Receptor source: a woman in her sixties with Graves' ophthalmopathy.

This clonotype has ten or more counts. The chain combines TRBV11-2 with TRBJ2-3; 10 bases map to TRBD1. Per germline, CDR1 SGHAT and CDR2 FQNNGV. This CDR3 contains 16 residues. Trimming took 3 bases from V and 3 from J; bases not matched to a gene: 6. CDR3 sequence: CASSFGGDRGTDTQYF. CDR3 DNA: TGTGCCAGCAGCTTCGGAGGGGACAGGGGAACAGATACGCAGTATTTT.

This clonotype was observed a handful of times. The rearrangement joins TRBV20-1 to TRBJ2-1; 10 bases agree with TRBD1. CDR1 is DFQATT and CDR2 is SNEGSKA in the germline V gene (reference sequence). This CDR3 is 15 amino acids long. The junction had 12 bases not matched to a gene; V was cut back by 5 bases and J by 8 bases. CDR3 in amino acids: CSAPDKRQGAHEQFF. CDR3 in DNA: TGCAGTGCTCCAGATAAACGACAGGGGGCCCATGAGCAGTTCTTC.

The CDR3 is CASSYGQISEAFF. CDR3 nucleotides: TGTGCCAGCAGTTATGGGCAGATCTCCGAAGCTTTCTTT. The chain combines TRBV6-5 with TRBJ1-1, with D unresolved. The V end lost 3 bases, the J end lost 8 bases, and 13 bases lay between the germline ends. The CDR3 is 13 residues long. Per germline, CDR1 MNHEY and CDR2 SVGAGI.

This clonotype was observed many times. This chain uses TRBV18 with TRBJ2-4, with D maybe TRBD1 (6 bases). The CDR3 length is 14 residues. Per the germline V gene, CDR1 is KGHSH and CDR2 is LQKENI. Trimming pared 3 bases from V and 7 bases from J, leaving 13 bases between. CDR3 sequence (DNA): TGTGCCAGCTCACCCCAAGGGGACAAGAACATTCAGTACTTC. Protein: CASSPQGDKNIQYF.

The chain couples TRBV4-3 to TRBJ1-6; 7 positions match TRBD1. Germline CDR1 is LGHNA and CDR2 is YSLEER. V lost 0 bases and J lost 7; bases outside the gene matches: 6. The CDR3 has 16 amino acids. The CDR3 coding sequence is TGCGCCAGCAGCCAAGAAAGGGACAGAAGAAATTCACCCCTCCACTTT. As protein: CASSQERDRRNSPLHF.

This clonotype has a count of ten or more. The rearrangement links TRBV20-1 to TRBJ2-1; D is ambiguous. The CDR3 totals 13 residues. The germline V and J ends were trimmed by 7 bases and 0 bases, with 10 bases remaining between them. Looked up from germline, CDR1 is DFQATT and CDR2 is SNEGSKA (reference sequence). The DNA of the CDR3 is TGCAGTGTTGCGGAGAGCTCCTACAATGAGCAGTTCTTC. Residues: CSVAESSYNEQFF.

This clonotype was counted between two and nine times. V is TRBV20-1 and J is TRBJ2-1; 8 bases line up with TRBD2. CDR1 and CDR2 (germline): DFQATT, SNEGSKA (reference sequence). This CDR3 is built from 15 residues. V shed 3 bases, J shed 0 bases, and the junction held 4 bases outside the gene matches. As DNA, the CDR3 is TGCAGTGCTAGTTTAGCGGGGCTCTCCTACAATGAGCAGTTCTTC. It is translated as CSASLAGLSYNEQFF.

This clonotype was recorded at least ten times. The CDR3: CASKGQVQETQYF. The CDR3 region has the DNA TGTGCCAGCAAGGGACAGGTCCAAGAGACCCAGTACTTC. J is TRBJ2-5 and V is TRBV2, with 8 bases lining up with TRBD1. Germline lookup yields CDR1 SNHLY and CDR2 FYNNEI. Unmatched junction bases numbered 2, after V lost 7 bases and J lost 1 base. The CDR3 is 13 residues long. The variable domain in full, completed from reference TRBV2 and TRBJ2-5, reads EPEVTQTPSHQVTQMGQEVILRCVPISNHLYFYWYRQILGQKVEFLVSFYNNEISEKSEIFDDQFSVERPDGSNFTLKIRSTKLEDSAMYFCASKGQVQETQYFGPGTRLLVL.

Many counts were recorded for this clonotype. The chain has TRBV5-1 and TRBJ2-7; 9 bases agree with TRBD1. Germline values: CDR1 SGHRS, CDR2 YFSETQ. The CDR3 runs 15 residues. With V trimmed by 1 base and J by 6 bases, 8 bases remained unmatched. The CDR3 protein is CASSLTGGVLGEQYF. The CDR3 DNA follows: TGCGCCAGCAGCTTGACAGGGGGCGTTTTGGGCGAGCAGTACTTC.

In its sample, this clonotype was seen many times. V gene TRBV9 combines with J gene TRBJ2-7; D may be TRBD1 (5 bases). CDR1 is SGDLS, CDR2 YYNGEE, per germline. The CDR3 loop spans 15 amino acids. Trimming took off 0 bases at V and 0 bases at J, with 10 bases between the two ends. The CDR3 protein is CASSVAPGHSYEQYF. In DNA, the CDR3 is TGTGCCAGCAGCGTAGCTCCTGGACACTCCTACGAGCAGTACTTC.

This clonotype was counted at least ten times. The chain uses TRBV11-2 and TRBJ1-1; D may be TRBD1 (6 bases). CDR3 length: 17 residues. Trimming shortened V by 6 bases and J by 2 bases, and 22 bases separated the two germline ends. The V gene's germline CDR1 is SGHAT and CDR2 FQNNGV. CDR3 sequence reads: CASRFLRGKAVNTEAFF. CDR3 coding DNA: TGTGCCAGCAGGTTCCTTAGGGGGAAAGCAGTCAACACTGAAGCTTTCTTT.

Many counts were recorded for this clonotype. The chain links TRBV7-3 to TRBJ2-7, with 10 positions matching TRBD1. CDR1 and CDR2 from the germline V gene are SGHTA and FQGTGA. The CDR3 runs 16 residues. With 5 bases clipped from V and 4 bases from J, the junction kept 11 bases outside the gene matches. DNA of the CDR3: TGTGCCAGCAGCCCGACGGACAGGGGGTTCGGGTACGAGCAGTACTTC. Residues: CASSPTDRGFGYEQYF.

This clonotype occurred many times. This rearrangement joins TRBV7-8 to TRBJ1-1, with 11 bases that match TRBD1. CDR1 and CDR2 from the germline V gene are SGHVS and FQNEAQ. There are 16 residues in the CDR3. Trimming at V came to 5 bases and at J to 0 bases, leaving 5 bases not matched to a gene. As DNA, the CDR3 is TGTGCCAGCAGCCACGGACAGGGGGCGATGAACACTGAAGCTTTCTTT. It codes for CASSHGQGAMNTEAFF. Full variable domain (outside the CDR3, taken from reference TRBV7-8 and TRBJ1-1): GAGVSQSPRYKVAKRGQDVALRCDPISGHVSLFWYQQALGQGPEFLTYFQNEAQLDKSGLPSDRFFAERPEGSVSTLKIQRTQQEDSAVYLCASSHGQGAMNTEAFFGQGTRLTVV.

This clonotype came up many times. This chain joins TRBV20-1 and TRBJ2-5; tentatively, D is TRBD2 (6 bases). In germline, CDR1 is DFQATT, CDR2 SNEGSKA (reference sequence). The V end lost 6 bases, the J end lost 4 bases, and 18 bases lay between the germline ends. The CDR3 spans 14 residues. CDR3 loop: CSAQRGEVTETQYF. The CDR3 nucleotides read TGCAGTGCCCAGAGAGGGGAGGTTACAGAGACCCAGTACTTC.

Remarks on this clonotype: Being one base from a much bigger clone, this may be a read error. V and J are TRBV6-2 or TRBV6-3 and TRBJ2-5; TRBD2 matches 8 bases. CDR3 length: 14 residues. Germline V gives CDR1 MNHEY, CDR2 SVGEGT. In DNA, the CDR3 is TGTCCCAGCAGTTACCGCGGGGGGATAGAGACCCAGTACTTC. It translates to CPSSYRGGIETQYF.

Concerning this clonotype: A much bigger clone sits one base away, suggesting this may be a read error. The chain uses TRBV6-2 or TRBV6-3 and TRBJ2-7, with TRBD1 as a possible D gene (6 bases). Germline CDR1 reads MNHEY; CDR2 reads SVGEGT. The CDR3 length is 17 residues. The CDR3 sequence is CASSYSQGPPSFYGQYF. CDR3 in DNA: TGTGCCAGCAGTTACTCGCAGGGGCCCCCTTCATTTTACGGGCAGTACTTC.

The chain combines TRBV5-6 with TRBJ1-5; 7 positions agree with TRBD1. CDR1 SGHDT and CDR2 YYEEEE come from the germline V gene. This CDR3 is built from 18 residues. The V segment lost 2 bases and the J segment 1 base; nucleotides outside the gene matches: 12. The CDR3 spells CASSLHGEGASSNQPQHF. The CDR3 nucleotides read TGTGCCAGCAGCTTACATGGGGAGGGGGCTTCGAGCAATCAGCCCCAGCATTTT.

The chain has TRBV20-1 and TRBJ1-2, with a possible D match to TRBD1 (5 bases). Trimming cost V 1 base and J 2 bases, with 14 bases left between them. The germline gives CDR1 DFQATT, CDR2 SNEGSKA (reference sequence). CDR3 length equals 15 residues. CDR3 protein: CSARGGPTINYGYTF. In nucleotides, the CDR3 is TGCAGTGCTAGAGGGGGACCGACGATCAACTATGGCTACACCTTC.

This clonotype was observed a few times. A much larger clone is a single base away; this may be a read error. The V call is TRBV10-3, the J call TRBJ2-7; 7 bases line up with TRBD2. Germline V gene sequence: CDR1 ENHRY, CDR2 SYGVKD. The CDR3 contains 13 residues. J lost 3 bases, V lost 7 bases, and 6 bases had no gene match. The DNA for the CDR3 is TGTGCCATCAACTCGACTAGCAACTACGAGCAGTACTTC. It specifies CAINSTSNYEQYF.

The genes are TRBV20-1 and TRBJ1-2; D gene ambiguous. V lost 3 bases and J lost 0, with 11 bases in between. CDR3 length equals 14 residues. CDR1 is DFQATT and CDR2 is SNEGSKA in the germline V gene (reference sequence). CDR3 region: CSASSTSTNYGYTF. CDR3 DNA: TGCAGTGCTAGTTCTACCTCAACTAACTATGGCTACACCTTC.

This clonotype has ten or more counts. V gene TRBV7-2 combines with J gene TRBJ2-7; possibly TRBD1 or TRBD2 for D (5 bases each). This CDR3 is built from 15 residues. V gave up 5 bases and J gave up 2 bases, with 16 bases separating them. Germline V lookup: CDR1 SGHTA, CDR2 FQGNSA. CDR3 sequence reads: CASSPHGGATYEQYF. The CDR3 DNA reads TGTGCCAGCAGCCCCCATGGGGGAGCCACCTACGAGCAGTACTTC.

This clonotype was counted ten times or more. The rearrangement uses TRBV27 and TRBJ2-7, with D perhaps TRBD1 (6 bases). This CDR3 is 12 amino acids long. Trimming pared 7 bases from V and 4 bases from J, leaving 11 bases between. The germline gives CDR1 MNHEY, CDR2 SMNVEV (reference sequence). This chain's CDR3 is CASKDSYYEQYF. The DNA for the CDR3 is TGTGCCAGCAAGGACAGCTATTACGAGCAGTACTTC.

This chain uses TRBV7-9 with TRBJ1-5, with no clear D. V lost 5 bases, J lost 15 bases, and 14 bases lay in between. The CDR3 is 11 amino acids. Germline V gene data show CDR1 as SEHNR and CDR2 as FQNEAQ (reference sequence). The CDR3 region is CASSQDETLHF. CDR3 bases: TGTGCCAGCAGCCAGGACGAGACTCTGCATTTT.

The V call is TRBV10-3, the J call TRBJ1-2; tentatively, D is TRBD1 (6 bases). Germline V gives CDR1 ENHRY, CDR2 SYGVKD. The CDR3 runs to 12 residues. V shed 3 bases and J shed 7 bases, with 9 bases lying between them. The DNA of the CDR3 is TGTGCCATCAGTGATTGGGGGCTTGGCTACACCTTC. Translated: CAISDWGLGYTF.

This clonotype has more than one count but fewer than ten. The V and J genes are TRBV6-1 and TRBJ2-2; a possible D gene is TRBD2 (5 bases). Trimming took 6 bases from V and 6 from J, leaving 17 bases between them. The CDR3 runs 15 residues. From germline, CDR1 is MNHNS and CDR2 SASEGT. The DNA of the CDR3 is TGTGCCAGCAGAAATTTTAGGGTTAGCGCCGGGGAGCTGTTTTTT. This translates into CASRNFRVSAGELFF.

CDR3 coding DNA: TGTGCCGCCCGACAGGGAACCGGGGAGCTGTTTTTT. Encoded protein: CAARQGTGELFF. The chain carries TRBV6-1 and TRBJ2-2, with 7 bases aligning to TRBD1. This CDR3 region has 12 residues. The V gene end was trimmed by 11 bases and the J gene end by 5 bases; junction bases not matched to a gene: 5. Germline V lookup: CDR1 MNHNS, CDR2 SASEGT.

In its sample, this clonotype was seen many times. J is TRBJ1-1 and V is TRBV7-2; D is undetermined. CDR1 is SGHTA and CDR2 is FQGNSA in the germline V gene. Trimming took 1 base from V and 5 from J, leaving 8 bases between them. The CDR3 consists of 13 residues. CDR3 sequence: CASSLVVQTEAFF. CDR3 bases: TGTGCCAGCAGCTTAGTAGTCCAAACTGAAGCTTTCTTT.